A single sample is the source of the 30 T cell receptor beta chains below, sequenced in a study of shared clonotypes between healthy human individuals. Using immunoSEQ multiplex PCR, the repertoire was profiled, and TCRdb retains in-frame clones only, with some absent. This sample has 2 million to 2.5 million clones, with about 94% found just once. The sequenced sample consisted of naive CD4+ T cells sorted from blood. Specified subset: CD45RA+ positively selected. All receptors come from a man between 18 and 29 years old in good health.

The chain links TRBV28 to TRBJ2-2; weak D call: TRBD1 (6 bases). The CDR3 has 13 amino acids. CDR1 and CDR2 (germline): MDHEN, SYDVKM. V was shortened by 0 bases and J by 8 bases, with 7 bases between the two germline ends. In nucleotides, the CDR3 is TGTGCCAGCAGTTTATGGGACAGAGGGGAGCTGTTTTTT. This gives the protein CASSLWDRGELFF.

This sequence joins TRBV10-3 and TRBJ1-1; D is ambiguous. Per the germline V gene, CDR1 is ENHRY and CDR2 is SYGVKD. The CDR3 length is 12 residues. As DNA, the CDR3 is TGTGTGGTGAGGGATCTTAACACTGAAGCTTTCTTT. Its translation: CVVRDLNTEAFF.

The chain couples TRBV19 to TRBJ2-7; 15 positions agree with TRBD2. The V gene end was trimmed by 9 bases and the J gene end by 6 bases; junction bases not matched to a gene: 3. The CDR3 consists of 13 residues. CDR1 is LNHDA and CDR2 is SQIVND in the germline V gene (reference sequence). The CDR3 protein is CASSGLAGGEQYF. The DNA for the CDR3 is TGTGCCAGCTCGGGACTAGCGGGAGGCGAGCAGTACTTC.

The chain has TRBV5-4 and TRBJ2-2, with 7 bases identical to TRBD1. The length of the CDR3 is 17 residues. In germline, CDR1 is SGHNT, CDR2 YYREEE (reference sequence). The ends lost 4 bases at V and 0 bases at J; junction bases unmatched: 9. As DNA, the CDR3 is TGTGCCAGCAGCCCTAAACAGGGGCGATCGAACACCGGGGAGCTGTTTTTT. Protein product: CASSPKQGRSNTGELFF.

With regard to this clone: Other DNA sequences within the sample encode an identical CDR3. The chain carries TRBV5-1 and TRBJ2-1; a possible D gene is TRBD2 (5 bases). There are 17 residues in the CDR3. Germline CDR1 SGHRS, CDR2 YFSETQ. V was shortened by 0 bases and J by 0 bases, with 13 bases between the two germline ends. The CDR3 sequence: CASSLASGRSSYNEQFF. The CDR3 DNA reads as TGCGCCAGCAGCTTGGCAAGCGGCAGGAGCTCCTACAATGAGCAGTTCTTC. Drawing the rest from reference TRBV5-1 and TRBJ2-1, the complete variable domain is KAGVTQTPRYLIKTRGQQVTLSCSPISGHRSVSWYQQTPGQGLQFLFEYFSETQRNKGNFPGRFSGRQFSNSRSEMNVSTLELGDSALYLCASSLASGRSSYNEQFFGPGTRLTVL.

The chain recombines TRBV6-1 with TRBJ2-7; no firm D call. Trimming pared 1 base from V and 5 bases from J, leaving 15 bases between. The CDR3 consists of 15 residues. CDR1 is MNHNS and CDR2 is SASEGT in the germline V gene. The CDR3 DNA follows: TGTGCCAGCAGTGAAGGGTTATTAAGGACGAACGAGCAGTACTTC. Encoded protein: CASSEGLLRTNEQYF.

In DNA, the CDR3 is TGTGCCAGCAGCCGTGAAGCGGGAAACGAGCAGTACTTC. Translation: CASSREAGNEQYF. J is TRBJ2-7 and V is TRBV5-6, with TRBD2 identical over 7 bases. Trimming took 4 bases from V and 5 from J; bases not matched to a gene: 6. CDR1 SGHDT and CDR2 YYEEEE come from the germline V gene. This CDR3 region has 13 residues.

The chain joins TRBV29-1 to TRBJ1-2; D perhaps matches TRBD1 (6 bases). The CDR3 consists of 15 residues. V lost 7 bases and J lost 1, with 19 bases in between. Per germline, CDR1 SQVTM and CDR2 ANQGSEA. The CDR3 region has the DNA TGCAGCGCCCGAGGGGGAGGGGGTCTTAACTATGGCTACACCTTC. As protein: CSARGGGGLNYGYTF. The variable domain in full, with the rest retrieved from reference TRBV29-1 and TRBJ1-2, is SAVISQKPSRDICQRGTSLTIQCQVDSQVTMMFWYRQQPGQSLTLIATANQGSEATYESGFVIDKFPISRPNLTFSTLTVSNMSPEDSSIYLCSARGGGGLNYGYTFGSGTRLTVV.

The gene calls are TRBV1 and TRBJ2-3; the table's TRBD2 call for D was not verified on the DNA. TRBV1 is a pseudogene. The length of the CDR3 is 15 residues. The CDR3: CTSSQRRGPEDTQYF. The CDR3 DNA follows: TGCACCAGCAGCCAGAGGAGGGGACCCGAGGATACGCAGTATTTT.

The V and J genes are TRBV6-1 and TRBJ1-4; possibly TRBD1 for D (6 bases). The germline CDR1 and CDR2 sequences are MNHNS and SASEGT. The V and J ends lost 7 bases and 10 bases respectively, with 19 bases between them. CDR3 length: 14 amino acids. CDR3 loop: CASKAPLQGRKLFF. CDR3 nucleotides: TGTGCCAGCAAGGCCCCCCTGCAGGGGCGAAAACTGTTTTTT.

The CDR3 region has the DNA TGTGCCAGCAGTGGCACAGCGCAAGAGACCCAGTACTTC. Its translation is CASSGTAQETQYF. V is TRBV2 and J is TRBJ2-5, with D unclear. The CDR3 extends over 13 amino acids. Trimming cost V 4 bases and J 2 bases, with 8 bases left between them. The germline gives CDR1 SNHLY, CDR2 FYNNEI.

The chain uses TRBV6-5 and TRBJ2-7; TRBD1 matches at 11 bases. V shed 5 bases and J 3 bases; nucleotides not matched to a gene: 6. The length of the CDR3 is 15 residues. The germline gives CDR1 MNHEY, CDR2 SVGAGI. The CDR3 sequence is CASSIRTGGFYEQYF. The CDR3 region has the DNA TGTGCCAGCAGTATCCGGACAGGGGGCTTCTACGAGCAGTACTTC.

The chain combines TRBV5-1 with TRBJ1-2, with no clear D. This CDR3 has 12 residues. Germline V CDR1 and CDR2: SGHRS, YFSETQ. Deletions cut 4 bases from V and 1 base from J, with 5 bases between. This CDR3 is CASSEDNYGYTF. In DNA form, the CDR3 reads TGCGCCAGCAGCGAGGATAACTATGGCTACACCTTC.

The chain joins TRBV6-5 to TRBJ2-4, with D uncertain. CDR1 is MNHEY, CDR2 SVGAGI, per germline. V lost 8 bases, J lost 4 bases, and 6 bases lay in between. CDR3 length: 11 amino acids. The DNA of the CDR3 is TGTGCCAGCCATTCTAAAAACATTCAGTACTTC. Amino acid sequence: CASHSKNIQYF.

This chain links TRBV5-1 with TRBJ2-6; D is perhaps TRBD1 (5 bases). Germline assignment: CDR1 SGHRS and CDR2 YFSETQ. Trimming pared 3 bases from V and 2 bases from J, leaving 9 bases between. CDR3 length equals 15 residues. The CDR3 bases are TGCGCCAGCAGCTCAAACAGGCCTGGGGCCAACGTCCTGACTTTC. This encodes CASSSNRPGANVLTF.

This clone showed up just once. The same CDR3 is also encoded by other DNA sequences in this sample. The gene calls are TRBV2 and TRBJ2-1; 12 bases are a match to TRBD2. Germline V gene lookup returns CDR1 SNHLY and CDR2 FYNNEI. This CDR3 is 15 amino acids long. With V trimmed by 3 bases and J by 4 bases, 1 base remained unmatched. This CDR3 is CASSEGLAGYNEQFF. CDR3 bases: TGTGCCAGCAGTGAGGGACTAGCGGGTTACAATGAGCAGTTCTTC.

The chain couples TRBV10-2 to TRBJ1-5; D is possibly TRBD1 (6 bases). The CDR3 sequence is 15 residues long. The V end was cut by 6 bases, the J end by 4 bases, with 16 bases between. Per the germline V gene, CDR1 is WSHSY and CDR2 is SAAADI. The CDR3 loop reads CASRPSGVQNQPQHF. The CDR3 coding sequence is TGCGCCAGCAGACCATCAGGGGTCCAAAATCAGCCCCAGCATTTT.

The chain joins TRBV7-2 to TRBJ2-7; D gene ambiguous. The ends were cut back, 4 bases at V and 9 bases at J, with 13 bases in the middle. The germline CDR1 and CDR2 sequences are SGHTA and FQGNSA. This CDR3 is built from 12 residues. For the CDR3, the DNA is TGTGCCAGCAGCTCCAAACTTACGAGGCAGTACTTC. Its protein is CASSSKLTRQYF. The full variable domain, with the rest looked up from reference TRBV7-2 and TRBJ2-7, is GAGVSQSPSNKVTEKGKDVELRCDPISGHTALYWYRQSLGQGLEFLIYFQGNSAPDKSGLPSDRFSAERTGGSVSTLTIQRTQQEDSAVYLCASSSKLTRQYFGPGTRLTVT.

The CDR3 DNA follows: TGTGCCAGCTCACCTGAGGAGCGACCTAGCACAGATACGCAGTATTTT. Its translation: CASSPEERPSTDTQYF. V usage is TRBV18 and J usage is TRBJ2-3; no definite D call. V was clipped by 3 bases and J by 0 bases, with 13 bases between them. Germline V gene sequence: CDR1 KGHSH, CDR2 LQKENI. This CDR3 comprises 16 residues. Using reference TRBV18 and TRBJ2-3 for the parts outside the CDR3, the full variable domain is NAGVMQNPRHLVRRRGQEARLRCSPMKGHSHVYWYRQLPEEGLKFMVYLQKENIIDESGMPKERFSAEFPKEGPSILRIQQVVRGDSAAYFCASSPEERPSTDTQYFGPGTRLTVL.

This clone has a handful of counts. The V gene is TRBV18, the J gene TRBJ2-3; no clear D gene. Germline assignment: CDR1 KGHSH and CDR2 LQKENI. The CDR3 contains 11 residues. V lost 5 bases, J lost 2 bases, and 2 bases lay in between. CDR3 in amino acids: CASSTTDTQYF. The CDR3 nucleotides are TGTGCCAGCTCAACCACAGATACGCAGTATTTT.

The V gene is TRBV5-1, the J gene TRBJ2-2; 8 bases line up with TRBD1. V gave up 2 bases and J gave up 1 base; unmatched junction bases: 4. CDR3 length: 16 amino acids. Germline V gene lookup returns CDR1 SGHRS and CDR2 YFSETQ. For the CDR3, the DNA is TGCGCCAGCAGCTTTTCAGGGGGCCGGAACACCGGGGAGCTGTTTTTT. This sequence encodes CASSFSGGRNTGELFF.

As to this clone: This CDR3 is also generated by other DNA sequences in the sample. This chain links TRBV18 with TRBJ2-7; no firm D call. The germline V gene has CDR1 KGHSH and CDR2 LQKENI. The germline V and J ends were trimmed by 2 bases and 0 bases, with 5 bases remaining between them. CDR3 length: 13 amino acids. CDR3 loop: CASSPGFSYEQYF. The CDR3 nucleotides read TGTGCCAGCTCACCAGGTTTCTCCTACGAGCAGTACTTC.

The chain has TRBV15 and TRBJ2-5; the D gene is possibly TRBD2 (7 bases). This CDR3 has 20 amino acids. Looked up from germline, CDR1 is LNHNV and CDR2 is YYDKDF (reference sequence). V was shortened by 1 base and J by 0 bases, with 24 bases between the two germline ends. The CDR3 DNA reads TGTGCCACCAGCAGAGCGAAGTCGGGGGGCTCCTTTATATACCAAGAGACCCAGTACTTC. Residues: CATSRAKSGGSFIYQETQYF.

This clone was seen just once. This rearrangement joins TRBV5-4 to TRBJ2-1; 8 positions agree with TRBD2. Germline lookup yields CDR1 SGHNT and CDR2 YYREEE (reference sequence). Losses at the gene ends were 0 bases for V and 0 bases for J; bases not matched to a gene: 8. The CDR3 has 18 residues. The CDR3 region is CASSLATSGGASYNEQFF. The CDR3 region has the DNA TGTGCCAGCAGCTTGGCCACTAGCGGAGGAGCCTCCTACAATGAGCAGTTCTTC.

The chain couples TRBV4-1 to TRBJ1-1; D call uncertain. The germline V and J ends were trimmed by 0 bases and 0 bases, with 8 bases remaining between them. The CDR3 has 15 residues. Germline assignment: CDR1 MGHRA and CDR2 YSYEKL. The chain's CDR3 is CASSQEGFMNTEAFF. The CDR3 nucleotides are TGCGCCAGCAGCCAAGAAGGGTTTATGAACACTGAAGCTTTCTTT.

This chain uses TRBV7-2 with TRBJ1-1; 9 positions match TRBD1. The CDR3 totals 14 residues. Germline-derived CDR1 and CDR2 are SGHTA and FQGNSA. V lost 4 bases to trimming and J lost 0 bases; unmatched junction nucleotides: 0. CDR3 nucleotides: TGTGCCAGCAGCTGGGACAGGGTGAACACTGAAGCTTTCTTT. Translating gives CASSWDRVNTEAFF.

A single count supports this clone. The sample holds other DNA sequences that translate to the same CDR3. This chain's CDR3 is CASSPGGRDTEAFF. DNA of the CDR3: TGTGCCAGCAGCCCCGGGGGTCGCGACACTGAAGCTTTCTTT. V and J are TRBV5-4 and TRBJ1-1; TRBD1 is a possible D gene (5 bases). Trimming removed 4 bases from V and 3 bases from J, with 13 bases in between. The CDR3 runs to 14 residues. Per germline, CDR1 SGHNT and CDR2 YYREEE (reference sequence).

The DNA of the CDR3 is TGTGCCAGCAGCTTGTTCCGGGAATACAATGAGCAGTTCTTC. Translating gives CASSLFREYNEQFF. The chain carries TRBV5-6 and TRBJ2-1; tentatively, D is TRBD2 (5 bases). The CDR3 is 14 residues long. From germline, CDR1 is SGHDT and CDR2 YYEEEE. V was pared by 1 base and J by 4 bases, with 9 bases between.

This clone has only one observation. The chain uses TRBV14 and TRBJ1-5, with a tentative D call TRBD1 (5 bases). Trimming took 6 bases from V and 0 from J, leaving 18 bases between them. The V gene's germline CDR1 is SGHDN and CDR2 FVKESK. The CDR3 runs 17 residues. In DNA, the CDR3 is TGTGCCAGCAGTCTTGGGCCGGGGCCTTATAGCAATCAGCCCCAGCATTTT. Translating it yields CASSLGPGPYSNQPQHF.

This chain uses TRBV5-4 with TRBJ2-7; 14 nucleotides line up with TRBD2. From germline, CDR1 is SGHNT and CDR2 YYREEE (reference sequence). The CDR3 loop spans 17 amino acids. V gave up 5 bases and J gave up 6 bases; unmatched junction bases: 13. In DNA form, the CDR3 reads TGTGCCAGCAGGCCGGGACTAGCGGGAGTCACGGACGGCGAGCAGTACTTC. Protein: CASRPGLAGVTDGEQYF.